Listed below are T cell receptor beta chains from one sample, sequenced in a study of cytomegalovirus exposure and HLA in healthy donors. The data were produced by immunoSEQ multiplex PCR, yet TCRdb's version contains in-frame clones alone and is incomplete. The table shows more than 90,000 clones, with approximately 78% occurring only once. Sequencing was carried out using PBMCs. The receptors come from a woman aged 55-70 years in good health and CMV-seronegative. Both conserved end residues are part of each CDR3.

v_call: TRBV6-6
cdr3_aa: CASSEGAGAFF

v_call: TRBV18
cdr3_aa: CASSPPGQEHQPQHF

v_call: TRBV2
cdr3_aa: CASSVGQNTEAFF

v_call: TRBV18
cdr3_aa: CASSPTQTGGEQYF

v_call: TRBV2
cdr3_aa: CASSELRDGGSEYF

v_call: TRBV4-3
cdr3_aa: CASSLRTRNEKLFF

v_call: TRBV2
cdr3_aa: CASSESVIEQYF

v_call: TRBV7-2
cdr3_aa: CASSSPLREEQYF

v_call: TRBV7-6
cdr3_aa: CASSGGRDTEAFF

v_call: TRBV7-2
cdr3_aa: CASSSLAGGETQYF

v_call: TRBV27
cdr3_aa: CASSPLGREQYF